One and the same sample provided the 18 T cell receptor beta chains below, sequenced in a study of memory CD4+ T cells and cytomegalovirus serostatus. The sort gate was single viable CD3+CD4+CD8-CD45RO+ cells for memory CD4+ T cells. Generated by immunoSEQ multiplex PCR, the TCRdb table keeps only in-frame clones and is missing some. The sample holds about 41,000 clones, about four fifths seen once. Sequences were obtained from memory CD4+ T cells from blood. These receptors all come from an adult in good health and CMV-seronegative.

The chain couples TRBV12-5 to TRBJ1-3; D is unresolved. Germline V gene data show CDR1 as LGHNT and CDR2 as FRNRAP. V was pared by 6 bases and J by 9 bases, with 9 bases between. The CDR3 consists of 11 residues. The CDR3 nucleotides read TGTGCTAGTGGGCCCGAAACCACCATATATTTT. Its protein product is CASGPETTIYF.

This rearrangement joins TRBV19 to TRBJ1-5; D is unclear. This CDR3 is 16 amino acids long. V was clipped by 8 bases and J by 3 bases, with 20 bases between them. Germline V gene sequence: CDR1 LNHDA, CDR2 SQIVND (reference sequence). CDR3 protein: CASEFGSQRPNQPQHF. CDR3 sequence (DNA): TGTGCCAGTGAGTTCGGTTCCCAACGTCCCAATCAGCCCCAGCATTTT.

This chain joins TRBV19 and TRBJ2-3; 7 bases agree with TRBD2. J gave up 4 bases and V 3 bases, and 7 bases lay outside the gene matches. Germline V lookup: CDR1 LNHDA, CDR2 SQIVND (reference sequence). The CDR3 is 15 residues long. The CDR3 loop reads CASSMGRAGADTQYF. The CDR3 bases are TGTGCCAGTAGTATGGGGCGGGCGGGGGCAGATACGCAGTATTTT.

This clone has more than one count but fewer than ten. The rearrangement uses TRBV18 and TRBJ1-1, with 10 positions matching TRBD1. Trimming removed 3 bases from V and 0 bases from J; junction bases left unmatched: 7. Germline-derived CDR1 and CDR2 are KGHSH and LQKENI. The CDR3 has 17 residues. CDR3 protein: CASSPGTGAGMNTEAFF. The CDR3 bases are TGTGCCAGCTCACCCGGGACAGGGGCGGGGATGAACACTGAAGCTTTCTTT.

The genes are TRBV7-3 and TRBJ2-7; D is ambiguous. This CDR3 spans 15 amino acids. The V end lost 2 bases, the J end lost 2 bases, and 13 bases lay between the germline ends. The germline V gene encodes CDR1 SGHTA and CDR2 FQGTGA. Here the CDR3 reads CASSLEEGPTYEQYF. DNA of the CDR3: TGTGCCAGCAGCTTAGAGGAAGGGCCAACCTACGAGCAGTACTTC.

As DNA, the CDR3 is TGTGCCAGCAGCTCAGGGACAGGGGCAAATGAAAAACTGTTTTTT. It encodes CASSSGTGANEKLFF. This chain links TRBV5-6 with TRBJ1-4; 10 bases agree with TRBD1. In germline, CDR1 is SGHDT, CDR2 YYEEEE. The CDR3 sequence is 15 residues long. Trimming cost V 3 bases and J 5 bases; bases outside gene matches: 4.

This chain uses TRBV2 with TRBJ2-5; D possibly corresponds to TRBD1 (6 bases). The CDR3 has 15 amino acids. The V gene's germline CDR1 is SNHLY and CDR2 FYNNEI. V was trimmed by 4 bases and J by 2 bases, leaving 14 bases between them. The CDR3 sequence is CASSASTGRQETQYF. Written as DNA, the CDR3 is TGTGCCAGCAGTGCTTCGACAGGAAGACAAGAGACCCAGTACTTC.

The chain uses TRBV5-1 and TRBJ2-3, with 7 bases fitting TRBD2. Germline V gene data show CDR1 as SGHRS and CDR2 as YFSETQ. The CDR3 covers 16 residues. V gave up 4 bases and J gave up 0 bases; unmatched junction bases: 8. CDR3 sequence: CASSVGLPTSTDTQYF. The CDR3 DNA sequence: TGCGCCAGCAGCGTGGGACTACCCACTAGCACAGATACGCAGTATTTT. The variable domain in full, completed from reference TRBV5-1 and TRBJ2-3, reads KAGVTQTPRYLIKTRGQQVTLSCSPISGHRSVSWYQQTPGQGLQFLFEYFSETQRNKGNFPGRFSGRQFSNSRSEMNVSTLELGDSALYLCASSVGLPTSTDTQYFGPGTRLTVL.

The V and J genes are TRBV2 and TRBJ2-4, with D perhaps TRBD2 (5 bases). Germline CDR1 reads SNHLY; CDR2 reads FYNNEI. This CDR3 comprises 17 residues. Trimming left V 2 bases short and J 3 bases short, with 17 bases between. The CDR3 DNA reads TGTGCCAGCAGTGAAAGGATGAACGAGGGTGGCAAAAACATTCAGTACTTC. This encodes CASSERMNEGGKNIQYF.

This chain uses TRBV9 with TRBJ1-2, with a weak D call TRBD1 (5 bases). V lost 0 bases and J lost 7, with 10 bases in between. This CDR3 contains 13 residues. Looked up from germline, CDR1 is SGDLS and CDR2 is YYNGEE. Here the CDR3 reads CASSVAPGTGYTF. The DNA for the CDR3 is TGTGCCAGCAGCGTAGCCCCAGGGACTGGCTACACCTTC.

The J gene is TRBJ1-1, the V gene TRBV7-2, with D unclear. Germline V gene lookup returns CDR1 SGHTA and CDR2 FQGNSA. V dropped 3 bases and J dropped 1 base, with 9 bases sitting between them. The CDR3 consists of 14 residues. The DNA of the CDR3 is TGTGCCAGCAGCTTCCGACACGAGAACACTGAAGCTTTCTTT. Its translation is CASSFRHENTEAFF. Based on the CDR3 plus reference TRBV7-2 and TRBJ1-1, the full variable domain is GAGVSQSPSNKVTEKGKDVELRCDPISGHTALYWYRQSLGQGLEFLIYFQGNSAPDKSGLPSDRFSAERTGGSVSTLTIQRTQQEDSAVYLCASSFRHENTEAFFGQGTRLTVV.

The V call is TRBV2, the J call TRBJ2-2; 12 positions match TRBD1. Germline trimming cut 7 bases from V and 1 base from J; bases unmatched to any gene: 4. Germline-derived CDR1 and CDR2 are SNHLY and FYNNEI. This CDR3 comprises 16 residues. This CDR3 reads CASTWDRGQNTGELFF. CDR3 in DNA: TGTGCCAGCACATGGGACAGGGGGCAGAACACCGGGGAGCTGTTTTTT.

In this sample, this clone turned up once. Here the CDR3 reads CASSSLAGAITGDEQFF. CDR3 coding DNA: TGCGCCAGCAGTTCGCTGGCCGGAGCGATTACTGGGGATGAGCAGTTCTTC. V is TRBV5-1 and J is TRBJ2-1; D remains ambiguous. The V gene lost 5 bases and the J gene lost 8 bases, with 26 bases spanning the gap. This CDR3 is 17 amino acids long. The germline V gene has CDR1 SGHRS and CDR2 YFSETQ.

The chain joins TRBV4-1 to TRBJ2-4; 8 bases line up with TRBD1. This CDR3 is built from 17 residues. Per germline, CDR1 MGHRA and CDR2 YSYEKL. With 4 bases clipped from V and 8 bases from J, the junction kept 16 bases outside the gene matches. Here the CDR3 DNA reads TGCGCCAGCAGCCGAGTACCCCCGACAGGGGAGGTGGACATTCAGTACTTC. This sequence encodes CASSRVPPTGEVDIQYF.

This clone was detected once. This rearrangement joins TRBV25-1 to TRBJ1-6, with D unresolved. V lost 5 bases and J lost 6, with 8 bases in between. Germline V gene data show CDR1 as MGHDK and CDR2 as SYGVNS. There are 13 residues in the CDR3. The CDR3 spells CASSYRGNSPLHF. In DNA form, the CDR3 reads TGTGCCAGCAGTTACCGCGGTAATTCACCCCTCCACTTT.

This chain connects TRBV30 to TRBJ1-5; weak D call: TRBD1 (6 bases). V lost 2 bases to trimming and J lost 4 bases, with 18 bases between them. The CDR3 has 16 amino acids. CDR1 is GTSNPN and CDR2 is SVGIG in the germline V gene (reference sequence). The CDR3 is CAWSQRQVGGNQPQHF. In DNA, the CDR3 is TGTGCCTGGAGTCAAAGACAGGTTGGGGGGAATCAGCCCCAGCATTTT.

The V call is TRBV7-2, the J call TRBJ2-1, with TRBD2 matching over 15 bases. Germline V gives CDR1 SGHTA, CDR2 FQGNSA. This CDR3 spans 18 amino acids. V shed 5 bases, J shed 1 base, and the junction held 6 bases outside the gene matches. Here the CDR3 reads CASSLWTSGGDSYNEQFF. The CDR3 DNA sequence: TGTGCCAGCAGCCTTTGGACTAGCGGGGGGGATTCCTACAATGAGCAGTTCTTC.

Turning to this clone: Other DNA sequences in this sample translate to the same CDR3. The chain is built from TRBV6-5 and TRBJ2-7; TRBD1 agrees at 7 bases. The CDR3 spans 15 residues. V lost 5 bases and J lost 5; bases outside the gene matches: 12. From germline, CDR1 is MNHEY and CDR2 SVGAGI. CDR3: CASSAYGQAPDEQYF. The CDR3 nucleotides are TGTGCCAGCAGTGCCTACGGACAGGCCCCGGACGAGCAGTACTTC.